Following are 2 T cell receptor beta chains from one sample sequenced in a study of blood T cell repertoires in COVID-19. Assay: immunoSEQ multiplex PCR; the TCRdb copy retains only in-frame clones and omits some. The sample carries 300,000 to 500,000 clones, approximately 85% recorded once. The sequenced sample was PBMCs or T cells enriched from blood (not recorded which). Receptors were obtained from a woman aged 40 to 50 with acute COVID-19.

This clone has just one count. V gene TRBV2 combines with J gene TRBJ1-2; a possible D gene is TRBD1 (5 bases). The V end lost 8 bases, the J end lost 8 bases, and 15 bases lay between the germline ends. Germline values: CDR1 SNHLY, CDR2 FYNNEI. There are 12 residues in the CDR3. CDR3 region: CASQGDSRGYTF. In DNA, the CDR3 is TGTGCCAGCCAAGGGGACTCACGAGGCTACACCTTC.

The chain links TRBV12-5 to TRBJ1-2; TRBD1 aligns across 10 bases. Germline V gives CDR1 LGHNT, CDR2 FRNRAP. V gave up 0 bases and J gave up 5 bases; unmatched junction bases: 6. CDR3 length: 16 amino acids. CDR3 loop: CASGLVSGTGEYGYTF. CDR3 in DNA: TGTGCTAGTGGTTTGGTGTCCGGGACAGGGGAGTATGGCTACACCTTC.